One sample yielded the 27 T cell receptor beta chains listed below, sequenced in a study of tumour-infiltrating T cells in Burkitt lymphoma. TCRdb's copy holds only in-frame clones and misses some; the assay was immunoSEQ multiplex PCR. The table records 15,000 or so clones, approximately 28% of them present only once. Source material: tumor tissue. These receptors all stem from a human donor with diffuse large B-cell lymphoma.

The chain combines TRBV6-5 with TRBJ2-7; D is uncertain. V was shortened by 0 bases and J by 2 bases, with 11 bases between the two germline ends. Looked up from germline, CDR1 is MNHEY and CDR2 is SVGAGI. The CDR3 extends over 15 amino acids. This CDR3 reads CASSYSDARAYEQYF. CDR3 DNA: TGTGCCAGCAGTTACTCGGACGCCCGGGCCTACGAGCAGTACTTC.

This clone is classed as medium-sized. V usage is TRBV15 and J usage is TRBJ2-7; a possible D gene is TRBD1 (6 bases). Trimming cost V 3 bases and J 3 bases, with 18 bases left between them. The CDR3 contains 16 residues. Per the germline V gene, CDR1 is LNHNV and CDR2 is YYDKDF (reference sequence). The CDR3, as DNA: TGTGCCACCAGCAGGTCCTCGGGACCGGACAGCTACGAGCAGTACTTC. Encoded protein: CATSRSSGPDSYEQYF. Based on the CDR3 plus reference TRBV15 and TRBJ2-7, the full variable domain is DAMVIQNPRYQVTQFGKPVTLSCSQTLNHNVMYWYQQKSSQAPKLLFHYYDKDFNNEADTPDNFQSRRPNTSFCFLDIRSPGLGDTAMYLCATSRSSGPDSYEQYFGPGTRLTVT.

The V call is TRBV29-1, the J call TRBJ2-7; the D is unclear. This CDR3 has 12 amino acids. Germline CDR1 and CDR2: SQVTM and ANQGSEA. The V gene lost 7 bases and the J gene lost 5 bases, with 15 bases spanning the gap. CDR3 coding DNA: TGCAGCGCCTCCCCTTCTTCCAACGAGCAGTACTTC. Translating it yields CSASPSSNEQYF.

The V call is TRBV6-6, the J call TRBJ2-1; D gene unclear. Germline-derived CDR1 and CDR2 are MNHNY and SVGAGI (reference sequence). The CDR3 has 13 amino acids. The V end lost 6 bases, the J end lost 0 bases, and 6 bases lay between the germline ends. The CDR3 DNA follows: TGTGCCAGCAGCCGAACCTCCTACAATGAGCAGTTCTTC. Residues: CASSRTSYNEQFF.

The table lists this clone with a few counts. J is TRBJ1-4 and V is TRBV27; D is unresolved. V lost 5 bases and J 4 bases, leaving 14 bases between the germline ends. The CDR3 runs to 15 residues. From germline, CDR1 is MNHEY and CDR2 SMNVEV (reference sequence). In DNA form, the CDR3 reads TGTGCCAGCAGTCCTTCTCGAGGGTATAATGAAAAACTGTTTTTT. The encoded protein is CASSPSRGYNEKLFF.

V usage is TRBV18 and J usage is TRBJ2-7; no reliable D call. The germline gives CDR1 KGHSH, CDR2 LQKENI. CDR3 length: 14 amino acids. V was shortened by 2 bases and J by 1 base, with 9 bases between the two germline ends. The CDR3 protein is CASSPEGKSYEQYF. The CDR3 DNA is TGTGCCAGCTCACCAGAAGGGAAGTCCTACGAGCAGTACTTC.

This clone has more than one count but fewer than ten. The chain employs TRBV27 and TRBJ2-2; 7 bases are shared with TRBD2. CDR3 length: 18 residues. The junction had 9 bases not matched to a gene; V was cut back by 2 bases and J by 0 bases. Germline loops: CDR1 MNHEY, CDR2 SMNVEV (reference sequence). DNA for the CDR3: TGTGCCAGCAGTTTACCGAAAACTAGCGCTCCGAACACCGGGGAGCTGTTTTTT. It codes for CASSLPKTSAPNTGELFF.

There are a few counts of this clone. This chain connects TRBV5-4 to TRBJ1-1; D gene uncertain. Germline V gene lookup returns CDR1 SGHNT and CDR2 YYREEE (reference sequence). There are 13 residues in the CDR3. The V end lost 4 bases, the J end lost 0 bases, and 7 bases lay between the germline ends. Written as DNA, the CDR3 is TGTGCCAGCAGCCTCGGGCTGAACACTGAAGCTTTCTTT. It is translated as CASSLGLNTEAFF. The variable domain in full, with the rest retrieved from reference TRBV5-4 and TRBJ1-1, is ETGVTQSPTHLIKTRGQQVTLRCSSQSGHNTVSWYQQALGQGPQFIFQYYREEENGRGNFPPRFSGLQFPNYSSELNVNALELDDSALYLCASSLGLNTEAFFGQGTRLTVV.

DNA for the CDR3: TGTGCCAGCAGCCGGGACTGGGGGGACACCATATATTTT. It is translated as CASSRDWGDTIYF. V gene TRBV7-7 combines with J gene TRBJ1-3; D is possibly TRBD1 (5 bases). Germline V CDR1 and CDR2: SSHAT, FNYEAQ (reference sequence). The CDR3 extends over 13 amino acids. V dropped 5 bases and J dropped 8 bases, with 13 bases sitting between them.

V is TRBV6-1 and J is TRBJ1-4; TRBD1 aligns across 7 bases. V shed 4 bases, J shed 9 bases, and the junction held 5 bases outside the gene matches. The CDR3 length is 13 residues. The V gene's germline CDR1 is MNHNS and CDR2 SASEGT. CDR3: CASSVGTEKKLFF. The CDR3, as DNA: TGTGCCAGCAGTGTCGGGACAGAGAAAAAACTGTTTTTT.

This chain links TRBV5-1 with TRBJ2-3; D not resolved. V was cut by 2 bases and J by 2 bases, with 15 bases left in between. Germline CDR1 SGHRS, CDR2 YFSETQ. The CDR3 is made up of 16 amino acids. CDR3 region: CASSFSAGANTDTQYF. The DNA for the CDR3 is TGCGCCAGCAGCTTTTCGGCAGGAGCAAACACAGATACGCAGTATTTT. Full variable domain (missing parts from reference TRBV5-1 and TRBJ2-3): KAGVTQTPRYLIKTRGQQVTLSCSPISGHRSVSWYQQTPGQGLQFLFEYFSETQRNKGNFPGRFSGRQFSNSRSEMNVSTLELGDSALYLCASSFSAGANTDTQYFGPGTRLTVL.

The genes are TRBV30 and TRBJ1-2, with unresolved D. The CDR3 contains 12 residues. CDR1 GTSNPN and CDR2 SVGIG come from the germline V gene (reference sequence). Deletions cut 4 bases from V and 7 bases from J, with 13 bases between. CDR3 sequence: CAWTLNRGGYTF. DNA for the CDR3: TGTGCCTGGACCTTAAATCGGGGTGGCTACACCTTC.

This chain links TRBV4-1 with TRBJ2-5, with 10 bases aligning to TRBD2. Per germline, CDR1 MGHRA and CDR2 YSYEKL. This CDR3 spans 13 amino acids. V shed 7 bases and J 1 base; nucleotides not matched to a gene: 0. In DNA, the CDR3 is TGCGCCAGCAAGCGGGAGGGCCAAGAGACCCAGTACTTC. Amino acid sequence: CASKREGQETQYF.

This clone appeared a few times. CDR3 sequence reads: CASSAPRTGSSTGELFF. The DNA of the CDR3 is TGTGCCAGCAGCGCTCCCCGGACAGGCAGCAGCACCGGGGAGCTGTTTTTT. The rearrangement links TRBV9 to TRBJ2-2, with 7 bases lining up with TRBD1. From germline, CDR1 is SGDLS and CDR2 YYNGEE. V was pared by 3 bases and J by 4 bases, with 12 bases of the junction left unmatched. The CDR3 is made up of 17 amino acids.

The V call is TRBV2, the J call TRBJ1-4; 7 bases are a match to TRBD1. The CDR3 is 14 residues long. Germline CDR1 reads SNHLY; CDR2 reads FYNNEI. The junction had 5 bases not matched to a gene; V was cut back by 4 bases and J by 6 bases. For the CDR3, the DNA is TGTGCCAGCAGTGCTTCAGGGGGGTATGAAAAACTGTTTTTT. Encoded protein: CASSASGGYEKLFF.

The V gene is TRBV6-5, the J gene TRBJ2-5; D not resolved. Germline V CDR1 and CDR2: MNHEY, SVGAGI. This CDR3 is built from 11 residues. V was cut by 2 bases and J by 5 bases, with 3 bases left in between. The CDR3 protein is CASSYGETQYF. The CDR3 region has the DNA TGTGCCAGCAGTTACGGGGAGACCCAGTACTTC.

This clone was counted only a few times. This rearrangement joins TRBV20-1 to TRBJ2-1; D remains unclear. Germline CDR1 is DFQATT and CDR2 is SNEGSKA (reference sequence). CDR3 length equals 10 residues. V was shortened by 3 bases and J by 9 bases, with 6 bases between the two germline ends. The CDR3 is CSARMGEQFF. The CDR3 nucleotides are TGCAGTGCTAGGATGGGTGAGCAGTTCTTC.

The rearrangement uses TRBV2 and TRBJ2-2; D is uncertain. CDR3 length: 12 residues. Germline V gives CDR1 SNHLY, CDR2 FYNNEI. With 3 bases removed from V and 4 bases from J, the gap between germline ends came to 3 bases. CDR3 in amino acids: CASSESTGELFF. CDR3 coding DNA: TGTGCCAGCAGTGAGTCCACCGGGGAGCTGTTTTTT.

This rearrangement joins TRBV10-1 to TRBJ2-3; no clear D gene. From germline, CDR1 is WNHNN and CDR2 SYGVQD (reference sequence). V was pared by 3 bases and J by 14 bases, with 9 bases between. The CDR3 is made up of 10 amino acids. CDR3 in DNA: TGCGCCAGCAGTGACCCGACTCGGTATTTT. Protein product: CASSDPTRYF.

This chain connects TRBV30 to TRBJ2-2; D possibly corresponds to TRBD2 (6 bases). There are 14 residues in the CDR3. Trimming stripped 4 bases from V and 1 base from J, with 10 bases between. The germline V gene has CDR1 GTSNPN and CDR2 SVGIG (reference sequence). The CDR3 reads CAWMRRENTGELFF. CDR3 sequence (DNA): TGTGCCTGGATGAGGCGGGAGAACACCGGGGAGCTGTTTTTT.

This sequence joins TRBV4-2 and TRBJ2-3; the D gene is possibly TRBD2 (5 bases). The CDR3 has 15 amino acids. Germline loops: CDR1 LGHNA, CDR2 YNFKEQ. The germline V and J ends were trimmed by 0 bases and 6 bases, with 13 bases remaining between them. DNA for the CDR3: TGTGCCAGCAGCCAAGAAAATAACGGGAAGGATACGCAGTATTTT. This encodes CASSQENNGKDTQYF.

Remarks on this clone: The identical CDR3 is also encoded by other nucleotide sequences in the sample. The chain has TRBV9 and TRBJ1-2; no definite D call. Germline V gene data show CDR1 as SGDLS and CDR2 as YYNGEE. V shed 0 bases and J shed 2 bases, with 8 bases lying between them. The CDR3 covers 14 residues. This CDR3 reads CASSVAVKNYGYTF. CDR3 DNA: TGTGCCAGCAGCGTAGCGGTGAAAAACTATGGCTACACCTTC.

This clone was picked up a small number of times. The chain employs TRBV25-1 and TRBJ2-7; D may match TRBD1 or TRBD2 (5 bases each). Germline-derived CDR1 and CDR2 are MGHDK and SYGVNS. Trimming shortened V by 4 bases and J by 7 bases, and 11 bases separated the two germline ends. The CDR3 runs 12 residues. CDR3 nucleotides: TGTGCCAGCAGTGTCGGGGCTCGGGAGCAGTACTTC. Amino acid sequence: CASSVGAREQYF.

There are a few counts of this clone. The chain's CDR3 is CASSKRGLFVGELFF. CDR3 nucleotides: TGTGCCAGCAGTAAAAGGGGGTTGTTTGTCGGGGAGCTGTTTTTT. This sequence joins TRBV6-5 and TRBJ2-2, with a weak D call TRBD1 (6 bases). The CDR3 length is 15 residues. Germline assignment: CDR1 MNHEY and CDR2 SVGAGI. V shed 5 bases and J shed 7 bases, with 17 bases lying between them.

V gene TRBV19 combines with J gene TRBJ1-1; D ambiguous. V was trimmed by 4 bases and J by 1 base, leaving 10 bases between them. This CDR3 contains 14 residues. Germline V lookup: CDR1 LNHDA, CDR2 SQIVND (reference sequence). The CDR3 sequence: CASSKWVRNTEAFF. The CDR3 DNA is TGTGCCAGTAGTAAGTGGGTTAGGAACACTGAAGCTTTCTTT.

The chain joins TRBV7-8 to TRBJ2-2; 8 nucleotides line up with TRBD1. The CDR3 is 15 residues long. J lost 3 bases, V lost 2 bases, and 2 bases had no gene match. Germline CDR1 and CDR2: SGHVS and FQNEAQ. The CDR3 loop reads CASSLRQGYTGELFF. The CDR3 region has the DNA TGTGCCAGCAGCTTACGACAGGGGTACACCGGGGAGCTGTTTTTT. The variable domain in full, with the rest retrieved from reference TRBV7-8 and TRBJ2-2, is GAGVSQSPRYKVAKRGQDVALRCDPISGHVSLFWYQQALGQGPEFLTYFQNEAQLDKSGLPSDRFFAERPEGSVSTLKIQRTQQEDSAVYLCASSLRQGYTGELFFGEGSRLTVL.

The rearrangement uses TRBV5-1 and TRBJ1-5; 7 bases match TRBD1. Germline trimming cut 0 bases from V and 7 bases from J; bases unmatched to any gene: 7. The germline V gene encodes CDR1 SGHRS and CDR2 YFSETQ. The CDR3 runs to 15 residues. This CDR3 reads CASSLDDRAGQPQHF. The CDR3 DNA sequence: TGCGCCAGCAGCTTGGATGACAGGGCAGGACAGCCCCAGCATTTT.